This is a list of T cell receptor beta chains from one sample in a study of blood T cells in healthy people across ages. TCRdb re-derived calls from the 5' RACE reads in MiXCR, one entry per CDR3 protein. The table includes about 640,000 distinct CDR3 sequences, 58% detected once. Sequenced input: blood. These TCRs come from a man between 60 and 75 years old in good health. CDR3s include the opening cysteine and the closing phenylalanine or tryptophan. The D gene is left open where the match is weak. Only part of the rows carry a size: once, few, many, or a class if the clone is expanded.

D	size	J	V	CDR3	DNA
-	-	TRBJ1-2	TRBV4-2	CASSPWERDNYGYTF	TGTGCCAGCAGCCCCTGGGAAAGGGACAACTATGGCTACACCTTC
-	-	TRBJ2-7	TRBV18	CASSLLVSSSSYEQYF	TGTGCCAGCTCACTGTTGGTGTCCAGCAGCTCCTACGAGCAGTACTTC
TRBD1	-	TRBJ2-1	TRBV2	CASSGRTGGYEQFF	TGTGCCAGCAGTGGAAGGACAGGGGGGTATGAGCAGTTCTTC
TRBD1	-	TRBJ2-7	TRBV20-1	CSARNLGQGAYEQYF	TGCAGTGCTAGGAATTTGGGACAGGGGGCGTACGAGCAGTACTTC
TRBD2	few	TRBJ2-1	TRBV12-3/TRBV12-4	CASRQLAGGSAEQFF	TGTGCCAGCAGACAACTAGCGGGGGGGTCTGCTGAGCAGTTCTTC
-	-	TRBJ2-5	TRBV20-1	CSATFRGQETQYF	TGCAGTGCCACCTTTCGGGGGCAGGAGACCCAGTACTTC
-	few	TRBJ2-4	TRBV2	CASSVGQGSAKNIQYF	TGTGCCAGCAGTGTGGGGCAGGGATCGGCCAAAAACATTCAGTACTTC
-	few	TRBJ2-5	TRBV6-5	CASTTPGETQYF	TGTGCCAGCACAACTCCTGGGGAGACCCAGTACTTC
TRBD1	-	TRBJ1-5	TRBV4-2	CAGSPQGDSNQPQHF	TGTGCCGGCAGCCCCCAGGGGGATAGCAATCAGCCCCAGCATTTT
-	few	TRBJ2-3	TRBV15	CATSRLGGEQDTQYF	TGTGCCACCAGCAGGTTGGGGGGCGAGCAGGATACGCAGTATTTT
TRBD2	many	TRBJ2-5	TRBV6-6	CASSSPPERGDQYF	TGTGCCAGCAGTTCCCCCCCGGAGCGGGGGGACCAGTACTTC
-	-	TRBJ1-6	TRBV25-1	CASSNRDDSPLHF	TGTGCCAGCAGCAACAGGGATGATTCACCCCTCCACTTT